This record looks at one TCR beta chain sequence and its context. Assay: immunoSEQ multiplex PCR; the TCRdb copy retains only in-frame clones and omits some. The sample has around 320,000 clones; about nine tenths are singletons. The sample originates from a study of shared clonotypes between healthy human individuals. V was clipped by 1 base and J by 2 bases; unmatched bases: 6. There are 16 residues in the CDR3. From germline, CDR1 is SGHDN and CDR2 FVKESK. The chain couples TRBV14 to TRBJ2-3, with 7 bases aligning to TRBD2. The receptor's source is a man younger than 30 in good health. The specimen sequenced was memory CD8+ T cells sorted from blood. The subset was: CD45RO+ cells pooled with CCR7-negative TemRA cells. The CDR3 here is CASSQGSGTPTDTQYF. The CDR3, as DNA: TGTGCCAGCAGCCAAGGGAGCGGGACCCCCACAGATACGCAGTATTTT. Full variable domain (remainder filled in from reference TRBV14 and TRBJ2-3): EAGVTQFPSHSVIEKGQTVTLRCDPISGHDNLYWYRRVMGKEIKFLLHFVKESKQDESGMPNNRFLAERTGGTYSTLKVQPAELEDSGVYFCASSQGSGTPTDTQYFGPGTRLTVL.